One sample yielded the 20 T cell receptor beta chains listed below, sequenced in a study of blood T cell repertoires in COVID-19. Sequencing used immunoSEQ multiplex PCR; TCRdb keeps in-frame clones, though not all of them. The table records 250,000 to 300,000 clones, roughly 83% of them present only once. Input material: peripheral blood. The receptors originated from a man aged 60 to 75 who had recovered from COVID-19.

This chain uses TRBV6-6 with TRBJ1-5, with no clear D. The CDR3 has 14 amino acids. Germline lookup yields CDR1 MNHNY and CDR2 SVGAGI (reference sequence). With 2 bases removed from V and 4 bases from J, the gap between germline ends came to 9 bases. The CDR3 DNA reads TGTGCCAGCAGTTACCTCGGGGAGAATCAGCCCCAGCATTTT. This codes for CASSYLGENQPQHF.

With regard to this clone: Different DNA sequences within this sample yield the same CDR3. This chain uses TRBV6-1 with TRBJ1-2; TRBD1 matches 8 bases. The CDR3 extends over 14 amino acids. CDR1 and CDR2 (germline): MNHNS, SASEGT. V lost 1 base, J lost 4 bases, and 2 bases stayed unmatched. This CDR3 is CASSEGTGLYGYTF. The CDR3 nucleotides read TGTGCCAGCAGTGAAGGGACAGGGCTCTATGGCTACACCTTC.

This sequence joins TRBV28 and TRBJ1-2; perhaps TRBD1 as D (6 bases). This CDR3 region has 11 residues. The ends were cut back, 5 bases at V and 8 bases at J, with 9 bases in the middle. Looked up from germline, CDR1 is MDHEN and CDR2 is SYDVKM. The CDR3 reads CASSKTGGYTF. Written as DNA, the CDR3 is TGTGCCAGCAGTAAGACAGGCGGCTACACCTTC.

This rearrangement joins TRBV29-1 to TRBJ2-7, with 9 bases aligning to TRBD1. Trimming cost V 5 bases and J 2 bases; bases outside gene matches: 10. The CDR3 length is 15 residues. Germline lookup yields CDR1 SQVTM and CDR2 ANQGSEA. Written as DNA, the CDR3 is TGCAGCGTTTGGCTAGGGACAGGGCCCACCTACGAGCAGTACTTC. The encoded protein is CSVWLGTGPTYEQYF.

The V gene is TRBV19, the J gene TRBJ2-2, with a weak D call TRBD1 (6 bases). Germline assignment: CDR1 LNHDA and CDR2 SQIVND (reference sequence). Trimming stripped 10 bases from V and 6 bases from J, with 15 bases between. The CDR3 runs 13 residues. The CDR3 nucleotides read TGTGCCACTACAGGGATAGTCTCCGGGGAGCTGTTTTTT. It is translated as CATTGIVSGELFF.

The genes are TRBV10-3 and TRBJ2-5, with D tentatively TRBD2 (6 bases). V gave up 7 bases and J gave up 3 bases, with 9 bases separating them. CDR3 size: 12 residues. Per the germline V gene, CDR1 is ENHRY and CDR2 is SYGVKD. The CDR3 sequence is CAIKSGEETQYF. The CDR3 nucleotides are TGTGCCATCAAATCGGGGGAAGAGACCCAGTACTTC.

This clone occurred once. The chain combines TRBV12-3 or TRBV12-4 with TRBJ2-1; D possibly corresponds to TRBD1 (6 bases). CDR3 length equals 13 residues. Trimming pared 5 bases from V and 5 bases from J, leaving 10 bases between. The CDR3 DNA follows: TGTGCCAGCAGTCCCGGACAGAACAATGAGCAGTTCTTC. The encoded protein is CASSPGQNNEQFF.

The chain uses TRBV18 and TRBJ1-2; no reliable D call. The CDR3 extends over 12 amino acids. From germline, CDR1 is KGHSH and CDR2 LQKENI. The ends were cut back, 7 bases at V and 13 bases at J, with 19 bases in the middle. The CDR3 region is CASCADPTSCTF. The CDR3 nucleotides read TGTGCCAGCTGCGCGGACCCCACTAGCTGCACCTTC.

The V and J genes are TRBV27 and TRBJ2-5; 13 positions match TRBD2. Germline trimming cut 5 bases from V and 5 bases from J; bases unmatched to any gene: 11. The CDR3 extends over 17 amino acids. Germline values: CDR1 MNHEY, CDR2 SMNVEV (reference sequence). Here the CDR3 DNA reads TGTGCCAGCAGTCCCGCTTTAGGACTAGCGGGAGTCGAGACCCAGTACTTC. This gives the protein CASSPALGLAGVETQYF.

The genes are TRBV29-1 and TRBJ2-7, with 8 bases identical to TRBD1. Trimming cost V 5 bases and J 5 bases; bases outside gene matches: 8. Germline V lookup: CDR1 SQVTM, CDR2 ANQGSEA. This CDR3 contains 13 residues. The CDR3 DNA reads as TGCAGCGTTTCGGGGCAGGGGGCAAACGAGCAGTACTTC. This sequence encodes CSVSGQGANEQYF.

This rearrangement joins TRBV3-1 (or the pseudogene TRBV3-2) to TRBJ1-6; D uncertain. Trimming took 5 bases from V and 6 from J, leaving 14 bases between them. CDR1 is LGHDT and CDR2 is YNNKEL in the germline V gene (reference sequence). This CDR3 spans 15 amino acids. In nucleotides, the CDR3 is TGTGCCAGCAGCTCGCGCACTATAACTAATTCACCCCTCCACTTT. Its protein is CASSSRTITNSPLHF.

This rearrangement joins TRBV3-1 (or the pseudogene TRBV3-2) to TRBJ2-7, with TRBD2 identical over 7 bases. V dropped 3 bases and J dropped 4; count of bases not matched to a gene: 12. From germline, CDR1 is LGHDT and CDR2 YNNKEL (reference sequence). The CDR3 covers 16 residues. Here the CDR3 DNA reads TGTGCCAGCAGCCATCCGGGAGAGGCTAGCGGATACGAGCAGTACTTC. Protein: CASSHPGEASGYEQYF.

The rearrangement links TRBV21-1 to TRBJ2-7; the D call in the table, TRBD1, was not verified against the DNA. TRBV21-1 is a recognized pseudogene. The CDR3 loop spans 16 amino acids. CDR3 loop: CASSKVTGGSSYEQYF. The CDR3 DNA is TGTGCCAGCAGCAAAGTGACAGGGGGGAGCTCCTACGAGCAGTACTTC.

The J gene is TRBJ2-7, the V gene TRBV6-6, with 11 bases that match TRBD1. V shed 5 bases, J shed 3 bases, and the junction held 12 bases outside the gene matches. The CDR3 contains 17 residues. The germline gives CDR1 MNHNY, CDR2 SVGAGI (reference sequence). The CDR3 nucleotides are TGTGCCAGCAGTCGGACAGGGGGCCTAGGGTCCGACTACGAGCAGTACTTC. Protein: CASSRTGGLGSDYEQYF.

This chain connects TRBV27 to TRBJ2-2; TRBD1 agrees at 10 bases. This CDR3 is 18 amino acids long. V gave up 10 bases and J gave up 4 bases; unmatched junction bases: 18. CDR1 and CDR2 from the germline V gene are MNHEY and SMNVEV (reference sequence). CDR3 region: CATSDRGRRTSVTGELFF. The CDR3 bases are TGTGCCACCTCAGACAGGGGGCGGCGGACTAGTGTCACCGGGGAGCTGTTTTTT.

The CDR3, as DNA: TGTGCCAGCAGTCCAAGTGCACAGTCTGGGGCCAACGTCCTGACTTTC. Translation gives CASSPSAQSGANVLTF. This chain links TRBV28 with TRBJ2-6; D uncertain. The CDR3 contains 16 residues. Germline CDR1 reads MDHEN; CDR2 reads SYDVKM. V was clipped by 5 bases and J by 1 base, with 12 bases between them.

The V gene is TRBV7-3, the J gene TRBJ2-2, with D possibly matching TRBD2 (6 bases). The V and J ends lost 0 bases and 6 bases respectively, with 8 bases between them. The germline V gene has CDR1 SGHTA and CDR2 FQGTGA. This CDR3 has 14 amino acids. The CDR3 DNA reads TGTGCCAGCAGCTTAACGGGGGGAGCCGGGGAGCTGTTTTTT. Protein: CASSLTGGAGELFF.

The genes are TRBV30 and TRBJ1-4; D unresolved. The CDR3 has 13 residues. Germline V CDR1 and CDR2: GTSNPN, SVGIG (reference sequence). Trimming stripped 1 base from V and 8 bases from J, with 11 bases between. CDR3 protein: CAWSAFGAEKLFF. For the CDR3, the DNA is TGTGCCTGGAGTGCGTTTGGTGCGGAAAAACTGTTTTTT.

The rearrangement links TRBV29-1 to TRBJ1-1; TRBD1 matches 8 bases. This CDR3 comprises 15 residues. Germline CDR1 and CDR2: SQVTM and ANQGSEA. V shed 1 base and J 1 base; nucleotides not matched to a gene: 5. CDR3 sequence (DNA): TGCAGCGTTGAAGCGACCGGGACAGGGAACACTGAAGCTTTCTTT. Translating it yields CSVEATGTGNTEAFF. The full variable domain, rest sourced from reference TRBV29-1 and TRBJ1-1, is SAVISQKPSRDICQRGTSLTIQCQVDSQVTMMFWYRQQPGQSLTLIATANQGSEATYESGFVIDKFPISRPNLTFSTLTVSNMSPEDSSIYLCSVEATGTGNTEAFFGQGTRLTVV.

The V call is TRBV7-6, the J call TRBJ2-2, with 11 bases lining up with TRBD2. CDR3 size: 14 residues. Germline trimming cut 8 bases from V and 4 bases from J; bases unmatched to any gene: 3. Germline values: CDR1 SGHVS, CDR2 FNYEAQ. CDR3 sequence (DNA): TGTGCCAGCCGGGGACTAGCGGTCACCGGGGAGCTGTTTTTT. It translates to CASRGLAVTGELFF.